This TCR beta chain emerged from a study of blood T cell repertoires in COVID-19. The wider study: The study drew acute and convalescent COVID-19 samples from the United States, Italy and Spain. T cells, B-cell-depleted T cells, or PBMCs supplied cDNA or gDNA.

In the original processing: Nucleated cell number was recorded as an estimate derived from reference gene primer amplification. The method was immunoSEQ multiplex PCR; TCRdb's version includes in-frame clones alone and lacks a portion of them. The D gene and trimming were derived from the DNA, and the V and J assignments and clone size from that table. The top ten hold 2.9% of the sample, which has roughly 13,000 clones, 75% to 90% seen once. The sequencing sample was made of peripheral blood. This clonotype was obtained from a human donor in a cohort sampled during active COVID-19.

The CDR3 region is CASSQLQSQGYTF. The CDR3 region has the DNA TGTGCCAGCAGCCAGCTGCAGTCGCAGGGCTACACCTTC. This chain joins TRBV14 and TRBJ1-2; D is ambiguous. CDR1 is SGHDN, CDR2 FVKESK, per germline. V lost 3 bases and J lost 8, with 13 bases in between. The CDR3 totals 13 residues. The whole variable domain, remainder taken from reference TRBV14 and TRBJ1-2, is EAGVTQFPSHSVIEKGQTVTLRCDPISGHDNLYWYRRVMGKEIKFLLHFVKESKQDESGMPNNRFLAERTGGTYSTLKVQPAELEDSGVYFCASSQLQSQGYTFGSGTRLTVV.